This T cell receptor (beta chain) is drawn from a study of OX40 agonist ivuxolimab in advanced cancers. The overall study: Administration of intravenous ivuxolimab to patients occurred every 2 weeks at 0.01 to 10 mg/kg. Prior anti-PD-1, anti-PD-L1 or anti-CTLA-4 therapy was allowed; roughly 40% had some.

Repertoires were generated with immunoSEQ multiplex PCR, while TCRdb's copy carries only in-frame clones and drops some. This table has about 82,000 clones, 75% to 90% appearing once. V lost 5 bases and J 3 bases, leaving 16 bases between the germline ends. Germline V gene data show CDR1 as SNHLY and CDR2 as FYNNEI. This CDR3 region has 15 residues. This TCR derives from an adult with an advanced solid tumor such as melanoma, head and neck, liver or kidney cancer. The chain carries TRBV2 and TRBJ2-5, with D possibly TRBD1 on 6 matching bases. The sequencing used CD4+ or CD8+ T cells sorted from blood, collected in a trial of the OX40 agonist ivuxolimab. CDR3 sequence: CASSKDQGSEETQYF. The CDR3 nucleotides are TGTGCCAGCAGTAAGGACCAGGGGAGCGAAGAGACCCAGTACTTC. The whole variable domain, remainder taken from reference TRBV2 and TRBJ2-5, is EPEVTQTPSHQVTQMGQEVILRCVPISNHLYFYWYRQILGQKVEFLVSFYNNEISEKSEIFDDQFSVERPDGSNFTLKIRSTKLEDSAMYFCASSKDQGSEETQYFGPGTRLLVL.